This TCR beta chain was retrieved from a study of cytomegalovirus exposure and HLA in healthy donors. Study summary: According to later analysis, the same platform produced the 120 or so validation and 666 first-cohort repertoires.

Method: immunoSEQ multiplex PCR; TCRdb's copy keeps in-frame clones and lacks some. The sample has about 180,000 clones, about 86% seen once. Trimming removed 1 base from V and 6 bases from J, with 3 bases in between. The CDR3 has 12 residues. The germline V gene encodes CDR1 MNHNY and CDR2 SVGAGI (reference sequence). The specimen sequenced was PBMCs. The gene calls are TRBV6-6 and TRBJ2-2; D is undetermined. The source is a woman between 25 and 40 years old in good health and CMV-seronegative. CDR3 in amino acids: CASSYFSGELFF. The CDR3 bases are TGTGCCAGCAGTTACTTCTCCGGGGAGCTGTTTTTT.